This T cell receptor (beta chain) was sequenced during a study of blood T cell repertoires in COVID-19. The method was immunoSEQ multiplex PCR; TCRdb's version includes in-frame clones alone and lacks a portion of them. The data show 180,000 or so clones, roughly 76% seen once. V was pared by 4 bases and J by 2 bases, with 14 bases between. From germline, CDR1 is LGHDT and CDR2 YNNKEL (reference sequence). The length of the CDR3 is 15 residues. The gene calls are TRBV3-1 (or the pseudogene TRBV3-2) and TRBJ1-2; TRBD1 is a possible D gene (5 bases). The source of this sequence is a woman aged 40-49 years with COVID-19, enrolled during active disease. The sample consisted of peripheral blood. The CDR3 sequence is CASSPMSGGNYGYTF. In DNA, the CDR3 is TGTGCCAGCAGCCCGATGTCGGGGGGAAACTATGGCTACACCTTC.